This is a list of T cell receptor beta chains from one sample in a study of blood T cell repertoires in COVID-19. Only in-frame clones appear in the TCRdb table, and some are missing; sequencing was by immunoSEQ multiplex PCR. Here the sample spans around 500,000 clones, roughly nine tenths being singletons. Sequenced material: PBMCs or T cells enriched from blood (not recorded which). All receptors derive from a woman aged 55-75 years who had recovered from COVID-19. The CDR3 runs from the conserved cysteine through the conserved F or W. Each record gives: J gene, clone size, D gene, V gene, CDR3 DNA, CDR3 protein. A D gene is named only where the DNA matches it firmly. Clone sizes are given selectively: once, few, many, or a class where the clone is expanded.

j_call: TRBJ2-2; clone_size: once; d_call: TRBD2; v_call: TRBV5-1; cdr3_nt: TGCGCCAGCAGCTTCCGGCGGGGGGGCATCACCGGGGAGCTGTTTTTT; cdr3_aa: CASSFRRGGITGELFF
j_call: TRBJ2-3; clone_size: NA; d_call: TRBD2; v_call: TRBV5-5; cdr3_nt: TGTGCCAGCAGCCTCGGGCTAGCGGGGCCCCCAGATACGCAGTATTTT; cdr3_aa: CASSLGLAGPPDTQYF
j_call: TRBJ2-7; clone_size: NA; d_call: TRBD2; v_call: TRBV5-1; cdr3_nt: TGCGCCAGCAACCAGGGACTAGCGGGGGCGCCCTCCCACGAGCAGTACTTC; cdr3_aa: CASNQGLAGAPSHEQYF
j_call: TRBJ2-3; clone_size: NA; d_call: TRBD2; v_call: TRBV24-1; cdr3_nt: TGTGCCACCAGTGTGTCGGGGGGGAGCACAGATACGCAGTATTTT; cdr3_aa: CATSVSGGSTDTQYF
j_call: TRBJ1-2; clone_size: NA; d_call: NA; v_call: TRBV11-3; cdr3_nt: TGTGCCAGCAGCTTAGCTTTCCCGCGGAATCCTAACTATGGCTACACCTTC; cdr3_aa: CASSLAFPRNPNYGYTF
j_call: TRBJ2-7; clone_size: NA; d_call: NA; v_call: TRBV11-3; cdr3_nt: TGTGCCAGCTCTTTCGCCTACGAGCAGTACTTC; cdr3_aa: CASSFAYEQYF
j_call: TRBJ2-5; clone_size: NA; d_call: TRBD2; v_call: TRBV5-8; cdr3_nt: TGTGCCAGCAGCTTGCCGGGCCTCCGCGGGGGGTTAGGAGAGACCCAGTACTTC; cdr3_aa: CASSLPGLRGGLGETQYF
j_call: TRBJ1-1; clone_size: NA; d_call: TRBD1; v_call: TRBV10-3; cdr3_nt: TGTGCCATCAGTTCGGACAGGGGAGCTTTCTTT; cdr3_aa: CAISSDRGAFF
j_call: TRBJ2-6; clone_size: NA; d_call: NA; v_call: TRBV7-9; cdr3_nt: TGTGCCAGCTCCGTGGCCCAGCGGCCTGGGGCCAACGTCCTGACTTTC; cdr3_aa: CASSVAQRPGANVLTF
j_call: TRBJ2-4; clone_size: NA; d_call: TRBD1; v_call: TRBV20-1; cdr3_nt: TGCAGTGCTAGTCAAATCGACAGGGTAAAAAACATTCAGTACTTC; cdr3_aa: CSASQIDRVKNIQYF
j_call: TRBJ1-5; clone_size: NA; d_call: TRBD1; v_call: TRBV5-1; cdr3_nt: TGCGCCAGCAGTATAGGGACAGGGGGCGGCAATCAGCCCCAGCATTTT; cdr3_aa: CASSIGTGGGNQPQHF
j_call: TRBJ2-2; clone_size: NA; d_call: NA; v_call: TRBV18; cdr3_nt: TGTGCCAGCTCACCAGACAGGATCCCCGGGGAGCTGTTTTTT; cdr3_aa: CASSPDRIPGELFF
j_call: TRBJ1-3; clone_size: NA; d_call: TRBD1; v_call: TRBV30; cdr3_nt: TGTGCCTGGAGTACAGGGGGCATTGGAAACACCATATATTTT; cdr3_aa: CAWSTGGIGNTIYF
j_call: TRBJ1-2; clone_size: NA; d_call: NA; v_call: TRBV27; cdr3_nt: TGTGCCAGCAGTTTAATTTCCAGGGCCTTC; cdr3_aa: CASSLISRAF
j_call: TRBJ2-2; clone_size: NA; d_call: NA; v_call: TRBV7-6; cdr3_nt: TGTGCCAGCAGCTCAATCAGAGGTACCACCGGGGAGCTGTTTTTT; cdr3_aa: CASSSIRGTTGELFF
j_call: TRBJ1-2; clone_size: NA; d_call: NA; v_call: TRBV2; cdr3_nt: TGTGCCAGCAGCGGGGAAAGCCCCTATGGCTACACCTTC; cdr3_aa: CASSGESPYGYTF
j_call: TRBJ2-1; clone_size: once; d_call: NA; v_call: TRBV11-3; cdr3_nt: TGTGCCAGCAGCTTAGGGAGGGGGCAGGACAATGAGCAGTTCTTC; cdr3_aa: CASSLGRGQDNEQFF
j_call: TRBJ1-6; clone_size: few; d_call: TRBD1; v_call: TRBV3-1/TRBV3-2; cdr3_nt: TGTGCCAGCAGCCAAGGGGACAGGGGGTCACCCCTCCACTTT; cdr3_aa: CASSQGDRGSPLHF
j_call: TRBJ2-7; clone_size: once; d_call: NA; v_call: TRBV3-1/TRBV3-2; cdr3_nt: TGTGCCAGCAGCCTTAATGGGGGGGGGCACGAGCAGTACTTC; cdr3_aa: CASSLNGGGHEQYF
j_call: TRBJ1-4; clone_size: NA; d_call: TRBD1; v_call: TRBV6-5; cdr3_nt: TGTGCCAGCAGTTTAGGGGGCCGAGAAAAACTGTTTTTT; cdr3_aa: CASSLGGREKLFF
j_call: TRBJ1-6; clone_size: NA; d_call: TRBD1; v_call: TRBV9; cdr3_nt: TGTGCCAGCAGCCCCCAAATGACAGGGAGAGATTCACCCCTCCACTTT; cdr3_aa: CASSPQMTGRDSPLHF
j_call: TRBJ2-3; clone_size: NA; d_call: NA; v_call: TRBV12-3/TRBV12-4; cdr3_nt: TGTGCCAGCAGCTCCGGGACAGATACGCAGTATTTT; cdr3_aa: CASSSGTDTQYF
j_call: TRBJ1-2; clone_size: NA; d_call: TRBD1; v_call: TRBV6-5; cdr3_nt: TGTGCCAGCAGTTACCGTTCGACAGGGGCGAACTATGGCTACACCTTC; cdr3_aa: CASSYRSTGANYGYTF
j_call: TRBJ2-3; clone_size: NA; d_call: NA; v_call: TRBV7-9; cdr3_nt: TGTGCCAGCAGCTTAAGCGCCCAGCCCGATACGCAGTATTTT; cdr3_aa: CASSLSAQPDTQYF
j_call: TRBJ2-7; clone_size: NA; d_call: TRBD2; v_call: TRBV3-1/TRBV3-2; cdr3_nt: TGTGCCAGCAGCCCACCGGGACTAAGAGACGAGCAGTACTTC; cdr3_aa: CASSPPGLRDEQYF